This TCR beta chain stems from a study of CD8 T cells in ankylosing spondylitis. Study observations and caveats: Researchers report that disease-linked clones proved CD8+ and relatively rare in peripheral blood. Researchers reportedly found disease-linked clones significantly enriched in matched ankylosing spondylitis synovial fluid. For ankylosing spondylitis blood, a TCR beta motif of under ten highly homologous variants appeared characteristic.

Germline values: CDR1 SNHLY, CDR2 FYNNEI. V lost 3 bases to trimming and J lost 0 bases, with 6 bases between them. CDR3 length: 15 amino acids. This clonotype was found a few times. Antigen specificity is unknown. One entry per CDR3 protein results from TCRdb running MiXCR on the 5' RACE reads. Of about 130,000 distinct CDR3 sequences in the sample, 9.3% are singletons; the top ten hold approximately 3.6%. The receptor's source is a male donor with ankylosing spondylitis or in good health (not recorded which). The sample comprised blood, either unsorted or a sorted T cell fraction (not recorded which). V gene TRBV2 combines with J gene TRBJ1-6; D is uncertain. The CDR3 sequence: CASSDNHSYNSPLHF. The CDR3 region has the DNA TGTGCCAGCAGTGACAACCACTCCTATAATTCACCCCTCCACTTT. Variable domain in full (rest from reference TRBV2 and TRBJ1-6): EPEVTQTPSHQVTQMGQEVILRCVPISNHLYFYWYRQILGQKVEFLVSFYNNEISEKSEIFDDQFSVERPDGSNFTLKIRSTKLEDSAMYFCASSDNHSYNSPLHFGNGTRLTVT.